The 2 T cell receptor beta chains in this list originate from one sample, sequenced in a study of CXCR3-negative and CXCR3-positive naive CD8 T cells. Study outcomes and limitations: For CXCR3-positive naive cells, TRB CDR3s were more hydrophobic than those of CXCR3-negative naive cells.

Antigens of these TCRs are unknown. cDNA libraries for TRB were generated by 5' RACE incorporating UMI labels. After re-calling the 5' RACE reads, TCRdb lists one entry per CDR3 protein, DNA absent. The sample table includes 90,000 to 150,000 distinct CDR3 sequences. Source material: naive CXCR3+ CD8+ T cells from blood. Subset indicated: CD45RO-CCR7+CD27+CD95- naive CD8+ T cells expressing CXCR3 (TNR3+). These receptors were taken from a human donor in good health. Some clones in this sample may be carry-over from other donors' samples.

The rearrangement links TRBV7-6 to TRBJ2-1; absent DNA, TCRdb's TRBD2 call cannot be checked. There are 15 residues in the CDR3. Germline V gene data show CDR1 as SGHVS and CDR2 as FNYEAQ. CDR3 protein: CASSLAVAGVPEQFF.

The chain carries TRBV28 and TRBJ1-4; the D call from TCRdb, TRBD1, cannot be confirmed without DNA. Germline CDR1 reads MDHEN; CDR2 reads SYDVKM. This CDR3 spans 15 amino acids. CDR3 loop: CASSQGTGRNEKLFF.